Included here is one T cell receptor beta chain sequence, with context. Its specificity is not known. The sample comes from a study of cytomegalovirus exposure and HLA in healthy donors. Whole-study findings and limits: The study labeled about 160 TCR beta chains cytomegalovirus-associated. TCR beta sequences reportedly predicted most subjects' HLA-A and HLA-B alleles accurately. When analyzed later, a missense DCLRE1C variant was found to be linked to TCR beta V- and J-gene trimming.

Primers for the PCR totalled 60 Vbeta and 13 Jbeta. Sequencing was performed with immunoSEQ multiplex PCR; in TCRdb, only in-frame clones are kept and a portion is missing. Recorded here are over 50,000 clones; the top ten clones represent roughly 9%. The V gene end was trimmed by 1 base and the J gene end by 5 bases; junction bases not matched to a gene: 5. This CDR3 contains 16 residues. Germline V CDR1 and CDR2: SGHNT, YYREEE (reference sequence). The gene calls are TRBV5-4 and TRBJ2-5, with 13 bases fitting TRBD2. Sequencing input: PBMCs. The TCR originated in a man aged 45-60 years in good health and CMV-seropositive. The CDR3 reads CASSLSRTSGSETQYF. The CDR3 DNA follows: TGTGCCAGCAGCTTGTCCAGGACTAGCGGGAGCGAGACCCAGTACTTC.